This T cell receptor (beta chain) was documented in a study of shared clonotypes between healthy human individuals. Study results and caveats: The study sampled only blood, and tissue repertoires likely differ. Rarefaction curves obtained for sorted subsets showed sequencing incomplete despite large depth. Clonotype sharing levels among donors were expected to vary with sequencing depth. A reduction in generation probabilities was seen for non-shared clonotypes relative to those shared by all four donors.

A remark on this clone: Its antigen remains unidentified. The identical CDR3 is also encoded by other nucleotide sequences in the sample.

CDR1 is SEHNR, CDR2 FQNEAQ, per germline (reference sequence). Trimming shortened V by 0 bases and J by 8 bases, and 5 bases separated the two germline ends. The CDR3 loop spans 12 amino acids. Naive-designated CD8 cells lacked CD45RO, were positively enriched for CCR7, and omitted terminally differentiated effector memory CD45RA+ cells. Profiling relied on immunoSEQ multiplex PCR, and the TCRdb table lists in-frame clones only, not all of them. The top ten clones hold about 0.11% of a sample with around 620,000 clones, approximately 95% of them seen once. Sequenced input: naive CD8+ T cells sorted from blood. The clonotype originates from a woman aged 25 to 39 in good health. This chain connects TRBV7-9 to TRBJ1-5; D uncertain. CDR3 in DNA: TGTGCCAGCAGCTTAGCCGGGGAGCCCCAGCATTTT. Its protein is CASSLAGEPQHF.